This TCR beta chain was captured in a study of shared clonotypes between healthy human individuals (dated by TCRdb to about 2020). At the level of the whole study: Three men and two women, aged 18 to 49 years, made up the cohort. For each donor, CD4 naive and CD4 memory were each run on three plates, CD8 naive on two plates, and CD8 memory on one plate. Blood TCR repertoires of a handful of healthy adults were deeply sequenced to estimate repertoire size and the extent of clonotype sharing between individuals. To increase sequencing depth and limit assay-specific biases, different laboratories used diverse techniques to prepare libraries and sequence TCR repertoires. Per donor, leukapheresis produced somewhere between about 0.94 and 8.9 billion PBMCs.

Overall study results and their limits: The genetic and exposure-history diversity represented was limited by the small number of donors. Even with the large sequencing depth, rarefaction of the sorted-subset datasets indicated that sequencing was incomplete. Sharing across several donors was observed for approximately 5% of naive CD4, less than 4% of naive CD8, 2.3% of memory CD4, and about 0.4% of memory CD8 clonotypes. Sampling was restricted to blood, and TCR repertoires in tissues likely differ from the TCR repertoires found in blood. Pairwise subsampling led to the expectation that sequencing depth would affect the degree of clonotype sharing among donors. Clonotypes shared by all four sorted-subset donors showed higher generation probabilities than non-shared clonotypes. Larger estimated clonotype richness was generally found for naive subsets than for memory subsets.

The donors were healthy, HIV-negative adults with no recently reported acute infections or vaccinations. Only Caucasian adults living in Nashville, Tennessee, USA were represented among the donors. Magnetic negative selection was used to enrich CD4+ T cells, after which naive cells were positively selected on CD45RA and the negative fraction became the memory subset. Blood was collected by leukapheresis, and PBMCs were isolated by Ficoll-Histopaque density gradient centrifugation and then cryopreserved in liquid nitrogen vapor phase. Analytical flow cytometry was used to check the purity and quantity of every magnetically sorted T cell population. Each sorted fraction had its genomic DNA isolated and then quantified by UV absorbance on a Nanodrop 2000c. With regard to this clone: The clone's antigen remains unknown. One base away there is no much larger clone; base qualities are not given. Other DNA variants within this sample encode the same CDR3.

TCR CDR3 regions were amplified from genomic DNA by multiplex PCR using the deep immunoSEQ assay. Extracted genomic DNA from each cell subset was spread evenly across all wells of several immunoSEQ 96-well plates, with each plate serving as a replicate. For sorted subsets, about 220 ng of genomic DNA, equivalent to 25,000 to 30,000 T cell genomes, went into each replicate PCR. Purified libraries were measured with a Qubit 3.0 fluorometer, size-checked on a Bioanalyzer 2100, and measured again with the KAPA Library Quantification kit. Each immunoSEQ 96-well plate was sequenced on its own single-read 150-cycle Illumina NextSeq 550 flow cell. On the study's bioinformatics: Because the immunoSEQ output held only junctional sequences and lacked quality scores, the filtering could not match the filtering applied to full-length reads. To assign V/J genes and CDR3, sequences were annotated against IMGT germline references using PyIR, a Python wrapper for IgBLAST v1.9. Reads with weak V/J assignments (E-value above 1e-6), missing CDR3, stop codons, out-of-frame junctions, or ambiguous translated residues were removed. V3J clonotypes were defined as sequences sharing an identical inferred V gene, J gene, and CDR3 amino acid sequence. The percentage overlap between two repertoires was calculated by dividing the number of shared unique clonotypes by the size of the smaller repertoire. Richness of each repertoire was evaluated using RTK rarefaction, the Chao1 estimator, and Recon v2.1 estimates of unobserved clonotypes. Generation probabilities were computed with OLGA for all TCRbeta clonotypes obtained by the gDNA method from several donors. Entries here come from immuneACCESS through TCRdb and include only in-frame sequences with V and J called. Some clones fail to appear in such tables; in the studies checked, an unresolved V gene covers under half of the shortfall, and the cause of the remainder is unknown. V and J calls and clone size are as listed in that table; D and trimming were resolved from the DNA. For this sample the table gives over a million clones, of which about 80% were detected only once. The ten most abundant clones make up 1.2% to 1.5% of the sample.

The TCR originated in a man aged 18 to 30 in good health. Material: memory CD4+ T cells sorted from blood. The cell subset or site label corresponds to: CD45RA-negative fraction.

The sequence in DNA is TGTGCCAGCAGCTCACAGGGGCTCGAGCAGTACTTC. The resulting protein is CASSSQGLEQYF. The chain is encoded by TRBV28 joined to TRBJ2-7, and 7 junction bases match TRBD1. Per the germline V gene, MDHEN is the CDR1 and SYDVKM is the CDR2. From the cysteine up to the phenylalanine, the CDR3 has a length of 12 residues. Only the CDR3 DNA stays, 36 bases, in frame from base 1. The germline V and J ends show losses of 6 bases and 6 bases respectively, and no gene match explains 5 bases of the junction. With all but the CDR3 taken from the reference TRBV28 and TRBJ2-7 genes, the full variable domain is: DVKVTQSSRYLVKRTGEKVFLECVQDMDHENMFWYRQDPGLGLRLIYFSYDVKMKEKGDIPEGYSVSREKKERFSLILESASTNQTSMYLCASSSQGLEQYFGPGTRLTVT.